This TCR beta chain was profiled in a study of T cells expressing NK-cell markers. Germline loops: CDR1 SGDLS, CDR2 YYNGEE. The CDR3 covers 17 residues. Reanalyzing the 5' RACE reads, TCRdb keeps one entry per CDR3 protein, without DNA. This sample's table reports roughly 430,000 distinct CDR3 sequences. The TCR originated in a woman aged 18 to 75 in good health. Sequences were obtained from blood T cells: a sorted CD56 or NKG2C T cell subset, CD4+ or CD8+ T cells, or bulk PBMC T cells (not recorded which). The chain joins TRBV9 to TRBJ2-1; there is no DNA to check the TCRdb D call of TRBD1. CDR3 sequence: CASSGIPGQISYNEQFF.